A selection of T cell receptor beta chains follows, all from one sample in a study of shared clonotypes between healthy human individuals. Profiling relied on immunoSEQ multiplex PCR, and the TCRdb table lists in-frame clones only, not all of them. The profile shows more than 1,200,000 clones, about 98.5% of them singletons. The specimen was naive CD4+ T cells sorted from blood. The receptors originated from a man aged 25 to 45 in good health. Each CDR3 is given with its conserved first and last residue. D genes are given only for firm matches.

j_call v_call d_call cdr3_aa cdr3_nt
TRBJ1-4 TRBV28 TRBD1 CASSLRQGHEKLFF TGTGCCAGCAGTTTAAGACAGGGGCATGAAAAACTGTTTTTT
TRBJ2-7 TRBV25-1 . CASAGNSYEQYF TGTGCCAGCGCTGGGAATTCCTATGAGCAGTACTTC
TRBJ2-7 TRBV11-2 TRBD2 CASSLAVRLAGFYEQYF TGTGCCAGCAGCTTAGCAGTTCGGCTAGCGGGCTTCTACGAGCAGTACTTC
TRBJ2-2 TRBV5-4 . CASSDYNTGELFF TGTGCCAGCAGCGATTATAACACCGGGGAGCTGTTTTTT
TRBJ2-7 TRBV29-1 TRBD2 CSAGSGRWGYEQYF TGCAGCGCTGGTAGCGGGAGGTGGGGTTACGAGCAGTACTTC
TRBJ1-5 TRBV18 . CASSPGAGEPQHF TGTGCCAGCTCACCGGGAGCCGGGGAGCCCCAGCATTTT
TRBJ1-5 TRBV5-6 . CASSLTRWYSNQPQHF TGTGCCAGCAGCTTGACCCGGTGGTATAGCAATCAGCCCCAGCATTTT
TRBJ2-2 TRBV9 . CASSPRSVLTGELFF TGTGCCAGCAGCCCCCGGTCGGTCCTCACCGGGGAGCTGTTTTTT
TRBJ2-6 TRBV6-4 . CASSGDSGANVLTF TGTGCCAGCAGCGGGGACTCTGGGGCCAACGTCCTGACTTTC
TRBJ2-1 TRBV7-2 TRBD2 CASSTTGGRRDEQFF TGTGCCAGCAGCACAACGGGAGGCCGTAGAGATGAGCAGTTCTTC
TRBJ2-1 TRBV28 . CASKLGESPEQFF TGTGCCAGCAAACTGGGGGAGTCGCCCGAGCAGTTCTTC
TRBJ2-7 TRBV18 . CASSGDRFLSEQYF TGTGCCAGCTCAGGGGACCGATTCCTAAGCGAGCAGTACTTC
TRBJ1-4 TRBV6-5 . CATSRGGEKLFF TGTGCCACTAGTAGGGGTGGTGAAAAACTGTTTTTT
TRBJ2-7 TRBV7-8 . CASSLETRSYEQYF TGTGCCAGCAGCTTAGAGACTAGATCGTACGAGCAGTACTTC
TRBJ1-1 TRBV7-3 . CASSSDPDTEAFF TGTGCCAGCAGCTCCGATCCGGACACTGAAGCTTTCTTT
TRBJ2-3 TRBV18 TRBD2 CASSPLAGGLITDTQYF TGTGCCAGCTCACCACTAGCGGGAGGGCTTATTACAGATACGCAGTATTTT